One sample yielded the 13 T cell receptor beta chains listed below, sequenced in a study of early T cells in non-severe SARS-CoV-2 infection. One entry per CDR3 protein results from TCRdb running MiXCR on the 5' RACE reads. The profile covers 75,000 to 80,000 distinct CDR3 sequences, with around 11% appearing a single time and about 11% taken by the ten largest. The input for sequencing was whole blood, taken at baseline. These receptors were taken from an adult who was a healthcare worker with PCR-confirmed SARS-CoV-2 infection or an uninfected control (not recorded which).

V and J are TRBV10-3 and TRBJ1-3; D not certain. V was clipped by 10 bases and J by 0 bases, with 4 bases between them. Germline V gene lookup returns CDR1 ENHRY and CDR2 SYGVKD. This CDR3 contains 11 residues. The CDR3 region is CATTSGNTIYF. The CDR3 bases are TGTGCCACCACCTCTGGAAACACCATATATTTT.

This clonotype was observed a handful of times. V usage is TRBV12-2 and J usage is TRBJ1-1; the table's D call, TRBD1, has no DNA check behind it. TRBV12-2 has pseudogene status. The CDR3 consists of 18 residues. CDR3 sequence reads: CASRLSSPRPDRAPEAFF. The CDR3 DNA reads TGTGCAAGTCGCTTAAGTAGCCCGCGACCGGACAGGGCCCCTGAAGCTTTCTTT.

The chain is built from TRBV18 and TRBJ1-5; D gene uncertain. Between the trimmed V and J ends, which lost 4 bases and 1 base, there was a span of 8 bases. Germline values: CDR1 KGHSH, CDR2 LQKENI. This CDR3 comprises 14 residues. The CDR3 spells CASSLGQSNQPQHF. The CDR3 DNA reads TGTGCCAGCTCACTCGGGCAGAGCAATCAGCCCCAGCATTTT.

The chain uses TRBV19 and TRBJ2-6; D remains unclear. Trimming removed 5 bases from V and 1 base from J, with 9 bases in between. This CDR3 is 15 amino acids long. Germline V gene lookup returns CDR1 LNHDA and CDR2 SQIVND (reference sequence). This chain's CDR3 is CASSVQLSGANVLTF. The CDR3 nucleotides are TGTGCCAGTAGTGTCCAGCTTTCTGGGGCCAACGTCCTGACTTTC.

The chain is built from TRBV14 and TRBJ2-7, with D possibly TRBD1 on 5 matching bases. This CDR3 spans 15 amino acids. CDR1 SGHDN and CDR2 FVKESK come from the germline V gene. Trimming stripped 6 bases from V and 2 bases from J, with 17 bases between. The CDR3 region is CASSHDRRGAYEQYF. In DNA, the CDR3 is TGTGCCAGCAGTCATGACAGACGTGGGGCCTACGAGCAGTACTTC.

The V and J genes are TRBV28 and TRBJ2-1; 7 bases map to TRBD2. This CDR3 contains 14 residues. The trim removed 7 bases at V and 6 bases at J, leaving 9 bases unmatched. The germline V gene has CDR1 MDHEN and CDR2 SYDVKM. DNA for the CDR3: TGTGCCAGCAACCGAGCGGGGCTAGTCAATGAGCAGTTCTTC. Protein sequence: CASNRAGLVNEQFF.

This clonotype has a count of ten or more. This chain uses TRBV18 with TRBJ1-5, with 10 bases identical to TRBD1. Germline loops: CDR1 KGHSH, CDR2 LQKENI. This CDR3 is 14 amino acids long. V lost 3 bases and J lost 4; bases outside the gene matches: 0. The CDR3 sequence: CASSPGQGNQPQHF. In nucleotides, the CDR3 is TGTGCCAGCTCACCGGGACAGGGGAATCAGCCCCAGCATTTT.

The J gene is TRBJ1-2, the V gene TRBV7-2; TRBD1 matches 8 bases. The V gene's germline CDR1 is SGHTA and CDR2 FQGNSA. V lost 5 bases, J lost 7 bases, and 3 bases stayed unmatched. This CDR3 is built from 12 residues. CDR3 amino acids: CASSRTGFGYTF. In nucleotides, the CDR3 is TGTGCCAGCAGCAGGACAGGGTTTGGCTACACCTTC.

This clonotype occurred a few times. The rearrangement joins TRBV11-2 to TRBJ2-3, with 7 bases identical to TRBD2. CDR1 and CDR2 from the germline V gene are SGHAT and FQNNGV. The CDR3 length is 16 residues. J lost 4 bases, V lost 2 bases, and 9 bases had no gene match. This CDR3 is CASSLPQRLASDTQYF. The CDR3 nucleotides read TGTGCCAGCAGCTTACCCCAGCGACTAGCTTCAGATACGCAGTATTTT. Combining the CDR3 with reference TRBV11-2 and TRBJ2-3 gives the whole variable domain EAGVAQSPRYKIIEKRQSVAFWCNPISGHATLYWYQQILGQGPKLLIQFQNNGVVDDSQLPKDRFSAERLKGVDSTLKIQPAKLEDSAVYLCASSLPQRLASDTQYFGPGTRLTVL.

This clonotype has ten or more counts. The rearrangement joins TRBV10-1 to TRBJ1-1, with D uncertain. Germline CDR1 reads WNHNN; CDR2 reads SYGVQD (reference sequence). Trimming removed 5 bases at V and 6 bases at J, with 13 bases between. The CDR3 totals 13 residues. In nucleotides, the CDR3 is TGCGCCAGCAGTCCCAGGAGAGACGCTGAAGCTTTCTTT. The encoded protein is CASSPRRDAEAFF.

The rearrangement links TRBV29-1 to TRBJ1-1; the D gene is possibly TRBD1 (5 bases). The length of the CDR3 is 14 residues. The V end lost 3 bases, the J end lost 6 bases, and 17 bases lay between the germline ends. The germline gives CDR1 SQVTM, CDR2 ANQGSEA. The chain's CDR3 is CSVDLTGTLAEAFF. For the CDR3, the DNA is TGCAGCGTTGACTTGACCGGGACTCTAGCTGAAGCTTTCTTT. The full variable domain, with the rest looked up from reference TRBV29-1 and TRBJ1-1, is SAVISQKPSRDICQRGTSLTIQCQVDSQVTMMFWYRQQPGQSLTLIATANQGSEATYESGFVIDKFPISRPNLTFSTLTVSNMSPEDSSIYLCSVDLTGTLAEAFFGQGTRLTVV.

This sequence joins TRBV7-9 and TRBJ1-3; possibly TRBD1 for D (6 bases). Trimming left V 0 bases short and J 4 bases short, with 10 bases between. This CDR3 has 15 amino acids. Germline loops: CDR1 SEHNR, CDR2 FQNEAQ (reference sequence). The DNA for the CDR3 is TGTGCCAGCAGCTTAGCAGGGGGATACGGAAACACCATATATTTT. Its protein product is CASSLAGGYGNTIYF.

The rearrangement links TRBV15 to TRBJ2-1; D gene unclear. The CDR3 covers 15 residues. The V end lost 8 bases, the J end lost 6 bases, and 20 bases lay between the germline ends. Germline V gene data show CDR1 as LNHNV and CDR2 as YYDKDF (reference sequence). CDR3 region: CATLGELSPINEQFF. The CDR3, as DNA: TGTGCCACCTTGGGCGAACTAAGCCCCATCAATGAGCAGTTCTTC. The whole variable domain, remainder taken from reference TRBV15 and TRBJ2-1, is DAMVIQNPRYQVTQFGKPVTLSCSQTLNHNVMYWYQQKSSQAPKLLFHYYDKDFNNEADTPDNFQSRRPNTSFCFLDIRSPGLGDTAMYLCATLGELSPINEQFFGPGTRLTVL.